This T cell receptor (beta chain) emerged from a study of blood T cell repertoires in COVID-19. The method was immunoSEQ multiplex PCR; TCRdb's version includes in-frame clones alone and lacks a portion of them. Of just over 300,000 clones in the sample, 86% were seen once. V shed 5 bases and J 6 bases; nucleotides not matched to a gene: 14. CDR1 and CDR2 from the germline V gene are PRHDT and FYEKMQ (reference sequence). The CDR3 is 17 amino acids. The gene calls are TRBV13 and TRBJ2-2; TRBD1 aligns across 8 bases. Sequenced: PBMCs or T cells enriched from blood (not recorded which). The sequence was collected from a man under 40 who had recovered from COVID-19. DNA of the CDR3: TGTGCCAGCAGCCGAGGCGACAGGGGATACGATCCCGGGGAGCTGTTTTTT. It is translated as CASSRGDRGYDPGELFF.